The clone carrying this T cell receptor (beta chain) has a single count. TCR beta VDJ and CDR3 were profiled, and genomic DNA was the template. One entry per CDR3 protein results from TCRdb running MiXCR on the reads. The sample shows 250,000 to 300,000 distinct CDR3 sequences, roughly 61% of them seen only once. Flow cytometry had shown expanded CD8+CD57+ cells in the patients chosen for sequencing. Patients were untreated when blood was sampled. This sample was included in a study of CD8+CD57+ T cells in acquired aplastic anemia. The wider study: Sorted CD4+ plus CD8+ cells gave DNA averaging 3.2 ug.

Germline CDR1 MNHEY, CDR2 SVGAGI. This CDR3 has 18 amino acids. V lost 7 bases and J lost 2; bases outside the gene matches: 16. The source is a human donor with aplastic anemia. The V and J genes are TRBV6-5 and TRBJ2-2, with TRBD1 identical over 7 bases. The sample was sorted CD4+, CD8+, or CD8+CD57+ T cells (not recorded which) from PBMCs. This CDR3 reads CASTGTPRRQGNTGELFF. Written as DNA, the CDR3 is TGTGCCAGCACCGGAACCCCCCGCCGACAGGGCAACACCGGGGAGCTGTTTTTT.